Below are 3 T cell receptor beta chains sequenced from a single sample in a study of T cell responses to AZD1222 COVID-19 vaccine. Profiling relied on immunoSEQ multiplex PCR, and the TCRdb table lists in-frame clones only, not all of them. Here the sample spans about 100,000 clones, 80% to 95% being singletons. This specimen consisted of peripheral blood, obtained 28 days after the second AZD1222 dose. These receptor sequences come from an adult who received the AZD1222 COVID-19 vaccine.

The chain uses TRBV7-2 and TRBJ2-1, with 14 bases aligning to TRBD2. The CDR3 covers 18 residues. The V segment lost 4 bases and the J segment 2 bases; nucleotides outside the gene matches: 7. The germline gives CDR1 SGHTA, CDR2 FQGNSA. The CDR3 region has the DNA TGTGCCAGCAGCTCACTAAAGACTAGCGGGAGGGCCTACAATGAGCAGTTCTTC. Translation gives CASSSLKTSGRAYNEQFF.

This clone has just one count. The chain links TRBV5-4 to TRBJ1-6; 7 bases align to TRBD1. V was clipped by 2 bases and J by 5 bases; unmatched bases: 4. CDR1 is SGHNT, CDR2 YYREEE, per germline (reference sequence). This CDR3 is 15 amino acids long. Here the CDR3 reads CASSLGGGNNSPLHF. Written as DNA, the CDR3 is TGTGCCAGCAGCTTAGGAGGGGGCAATAATTCACCCCTCCACTTT.

The chain recombines TRBV2 with TRBJ1-1, with a tentative D call TRBD1 (5 bases). The germline gives CDR1 SNHLY, CDR2 FYNNEI. The CDR3 has 13 amino acids. Trimming pared 8 bases from V and 4 bases from J, leaving 14 bases between. The CDR3: CASGGDLGTEAFF. In DNA form, the CDR3 reads TGTGCCAGCGGGGGGGACCTGGGCACTGAAGCTTTCTTT.